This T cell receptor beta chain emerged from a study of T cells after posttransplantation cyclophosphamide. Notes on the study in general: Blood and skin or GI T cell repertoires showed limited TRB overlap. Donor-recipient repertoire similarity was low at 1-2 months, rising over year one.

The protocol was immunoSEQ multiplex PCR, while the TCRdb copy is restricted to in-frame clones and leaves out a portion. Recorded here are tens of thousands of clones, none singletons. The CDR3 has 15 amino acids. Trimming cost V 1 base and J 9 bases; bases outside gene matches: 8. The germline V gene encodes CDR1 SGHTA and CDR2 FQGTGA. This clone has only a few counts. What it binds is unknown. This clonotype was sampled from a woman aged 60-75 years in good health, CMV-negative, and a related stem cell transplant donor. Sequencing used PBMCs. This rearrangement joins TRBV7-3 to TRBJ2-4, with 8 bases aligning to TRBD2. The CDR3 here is CASSLIAGGPGIQYF. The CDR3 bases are TGTGCCAGCAGCTTAATTGCGGGGGGCCCCGGCATTCAGTACTTC.